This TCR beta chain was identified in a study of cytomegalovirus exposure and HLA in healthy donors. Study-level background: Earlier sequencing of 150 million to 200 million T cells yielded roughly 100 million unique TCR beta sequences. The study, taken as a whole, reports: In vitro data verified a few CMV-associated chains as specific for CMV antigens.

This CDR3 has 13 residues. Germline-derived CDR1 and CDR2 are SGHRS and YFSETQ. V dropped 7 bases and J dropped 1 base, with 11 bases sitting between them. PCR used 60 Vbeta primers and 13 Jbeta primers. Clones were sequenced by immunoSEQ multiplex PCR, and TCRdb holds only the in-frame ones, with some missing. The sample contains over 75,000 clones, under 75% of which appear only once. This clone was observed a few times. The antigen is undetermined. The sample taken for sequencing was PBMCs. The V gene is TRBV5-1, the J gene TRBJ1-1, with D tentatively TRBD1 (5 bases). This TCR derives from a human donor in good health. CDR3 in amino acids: CASSWGGNTEAFF. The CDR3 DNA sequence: TGCGCCAGCTCTTGGGGGGGGAACACTGAAGCTTTCTTT.